The 9 T cell receptor beta chains listed next were all sequenced from one sample in a study of T cells in Graves' hyperthyroidism and ophthalmopathy. Amplified regions were TCR beta CDR3 sequences from RNA transcripts. HTBI primers drove first-round RT-PCR of the TCR CDR3. TCRdb itself ran the multiplex PCR reads through MiXCR, one entry per CDR3 protein. The data hold around 600,000 distinct CDR3 sequences, with 15% to 17% observed a single time. Sample: blood. All receptors come from a woman aged 25-40 years with Graves' hyperthyroidism.

This clonotype has ten or more counts. This sequence joins TRBV13 and TRBJ1-5; D not resolved. This CDR3 comprises 12 residues. Germline assignment: CDR1 PRHDT and CDR2 FYEKMQ (reference sequence). Trimming shortened V by 9 bases and J by 7 bases, and 13 bases separated the two germline ends. This chain's CDR3 is CARTLDEQPQHF. As DNA, the CDR3 is TGTGCCAGAACCTTGGACGAGCAGCCCCAGCATTTT. Looking up the rest from reference TRBV13 and TRBJ1-5 gives the full variable domain: AAGVIQSPRHLIKEKRETATLKCYPIPRHDTVYWYQQGPGQDPQFLISFYEKMQSDKGSIPDRFSAQQFSDYHSELNMSSLELGDSALYFCARTLDEQPQHFGDGTRLSIL.

This clonotype was detected many times. The rearrangement joins TRBV5-1 to TRBJ2-3; D remains ambiguous. The germline CDR1 and CDR2 sequences are SGHRS and YFSETQ. CDR3 length: 15 residues. Deletions cut 1 base from V and 3 bases from J, with 12 bases between. The CDR3 here is CASSLNGRSTDTQYF. CDR3 DNA sequence: TGCGCCAGCAGCTTGAACGGACGGAGTACAGATACGCAGTATTTT.

This clonotype came up many times. The chain links TRBV18 to TRBJ1-1; D possibly corresponds to TRBD1 (6 bases). Trimming cost V 8 bases and J 1 base, with 11 bases left between them. The CDR3 spans 13 residues. Germline assignment: CDR1 KGHSH and CDR2 LQKENI. CDR3 in amino acids: CASAVQGNTEAFF. CDR3 bases: TGTGCCAGCGCCGTACAGGGGAACACTGAAGCTTTCTTT.

The sample holds many counts of this clonotype. The CDR3 reads CSWTGMSYEQYF. The DNA of the CDR3 is TGCTCGTGGACAGGGATGTCCTACGAGCAGTACTTC. This rearrangement joins TRBV20-1 to TRBJ2-7; 8 bases fit TRBD1. The CDR3 consists of 12 residues. The germline V gene has CDR1 DFQATT and CDR2 SNEGSKA (reference sequence).

The J gene is TRBJ2-5, the V gene TRBV20-1; D possibly corresponds to TRBD1 (5 bases). CDR3 length: 13 residues. Germline V CDR1 and CDR2: DFQATT, SNEGSKA (reference sequence). Trimming shortened V by 5 bases and J by 4 bases, and 14 bases separated the two germline ends. CDR3 sequence: CSAPVWGGETQYF. CDR3 DNA: TGCAGTGCTCCAGTCTGGGGCGGAGAGACCCAGTACTTC.

About this clonotype itself: Germline is not matched at one junction end, which may reflect a read error. The chain links TRBV27 to TRBJ1-1, with TRBD1 matching 9 bases. This CDR3 has 17 residues. Germline V CDR1 and CDR2: MNHEY, SMNVEV (reference sequence). The CDR3 DNA is TGTGCCCGCAGTTTAGGTATCCTCGGGACAGGGAGTACTGAAGCTTTCTTT. Its translation: CARSLGILGTGSTEAFF.

This clonotype has ten or more counts. The chain uses TRBV4-1 and TRBJ2-7; D is unresolved. Trimming removed 1 base at V and 5 bases at J, with 12 bases between. This CDR3 is built from 14 residues. The germline V gene encodes CDR1 MGHRA and CDR2 YSYEKL. CDR3 sequence (DNA): TGCGCCAGCAGCCAAGGTCGCAGTTCCCACGAGCAGTACTTC. Translation gives CASSQGRSSHEQYF.

Many counts were recorded for this clonotype. The rearrangement joins TRBV7-2 to TRBJ1-4, with TRBD1 matching 9 bases. With 4 bases clipped from V and 6 bases from J, the junction kept 9 bases outside the gene matches. The CDR3 covers 16 residues. Germline CDR1 and CDR2: SGHTA and FQGNSA. DNA of the CDR3: TGTGCCAGCAGCTATAGAGGGGGACAGGGATATGAAAAACTGTTTTTT. Translation gives CASSYRGGQGYEKLFF.

This clonotype was found many times. This chain links TRBV7-9 with TRBJ2-1; 13 bases agree with TRBD2. The germline gives CDR1 SEHNR, CDR2 FQNEAQ (reference sequence). The ends lost 5 bases at V and 6 bases at J; junction bases unmatched: 4. The CDR3 runs to 15 residues. The CDR3 DNA reads as TGTGCCAGCAGCCCGACTAGCGGGAGGTCCAATGAGCAGTTCTTC. Translation gives CASSPTSGRSNEQFF.